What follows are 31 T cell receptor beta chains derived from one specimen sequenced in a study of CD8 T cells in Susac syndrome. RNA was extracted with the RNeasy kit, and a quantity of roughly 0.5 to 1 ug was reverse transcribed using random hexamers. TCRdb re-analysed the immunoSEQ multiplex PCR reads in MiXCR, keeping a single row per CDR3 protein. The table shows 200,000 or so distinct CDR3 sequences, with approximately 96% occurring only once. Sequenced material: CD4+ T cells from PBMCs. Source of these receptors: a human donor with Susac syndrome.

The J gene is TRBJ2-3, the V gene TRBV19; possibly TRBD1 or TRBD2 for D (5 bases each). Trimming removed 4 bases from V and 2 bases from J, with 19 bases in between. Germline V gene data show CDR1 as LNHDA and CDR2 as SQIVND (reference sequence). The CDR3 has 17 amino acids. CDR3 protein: CASSRGTLRGTTDTQYF. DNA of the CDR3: TGTGCCAGTAGTAGGGGGACCCTCCGCGGTACCACAGATACGCAGTATTTT.

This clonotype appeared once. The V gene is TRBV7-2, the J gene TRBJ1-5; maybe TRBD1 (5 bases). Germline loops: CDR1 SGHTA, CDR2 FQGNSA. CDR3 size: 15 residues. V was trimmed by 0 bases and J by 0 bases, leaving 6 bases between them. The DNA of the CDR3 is TGTGCCAGCAGCTTAGCTCAGGGTAGCAATCAGCCCCAGCATTTT. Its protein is CASSLAQGSNQPQHF.

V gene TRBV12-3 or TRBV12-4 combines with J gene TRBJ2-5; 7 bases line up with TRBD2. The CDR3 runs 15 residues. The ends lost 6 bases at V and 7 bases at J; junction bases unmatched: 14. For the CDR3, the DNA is TGTGCCAGCAGCCCGACTAGCATACCCCAGGGGACCCAGTACTTC. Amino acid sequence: CASSPTSIPQGTQYF.

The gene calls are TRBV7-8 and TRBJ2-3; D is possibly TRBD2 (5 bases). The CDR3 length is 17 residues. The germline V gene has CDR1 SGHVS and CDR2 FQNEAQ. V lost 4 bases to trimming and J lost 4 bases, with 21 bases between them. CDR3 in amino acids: CASSSSWMRGRPDTQYF. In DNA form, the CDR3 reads TGTGCCAGCAGCTCCTCCTGGATGCGCGGGCGGCCAGATACGCAGTATTTT.

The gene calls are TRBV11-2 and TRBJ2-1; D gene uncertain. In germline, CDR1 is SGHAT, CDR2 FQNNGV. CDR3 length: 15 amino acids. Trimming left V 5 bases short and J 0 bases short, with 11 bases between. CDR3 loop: CASSQLLTSYNEQFF. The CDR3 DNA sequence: TGTGCCAGCAGCCAACTCCTAACCTCCTACAATGAGCAGTTCTTC.

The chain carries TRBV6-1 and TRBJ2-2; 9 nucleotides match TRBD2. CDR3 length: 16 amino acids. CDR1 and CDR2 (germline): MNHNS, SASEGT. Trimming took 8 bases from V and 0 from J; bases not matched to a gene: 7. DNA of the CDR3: TGTGCCAGCGGGTCGCGGGGGGGAGCGAACACCGGGGAGCTGTTTTTT. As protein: CASGSRGGANTGELFF.

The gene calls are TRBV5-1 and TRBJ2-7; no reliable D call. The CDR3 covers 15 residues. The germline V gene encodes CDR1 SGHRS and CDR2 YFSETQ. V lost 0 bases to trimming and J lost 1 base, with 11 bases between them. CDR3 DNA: TGCGCCAGCAGCTTGGACGTGGTCAGTTCCTACGAGCAGTACTTC. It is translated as CASSLDVVSSYEQYF.

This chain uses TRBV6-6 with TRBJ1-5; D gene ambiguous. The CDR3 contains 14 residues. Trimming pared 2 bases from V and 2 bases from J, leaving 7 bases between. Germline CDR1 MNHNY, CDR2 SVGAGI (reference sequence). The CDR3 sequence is CASSYIPGNQPQHF. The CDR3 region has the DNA TGTGCCAGCAGTTACATCCCGGGCAATCAGCCCCAGCATTTT.

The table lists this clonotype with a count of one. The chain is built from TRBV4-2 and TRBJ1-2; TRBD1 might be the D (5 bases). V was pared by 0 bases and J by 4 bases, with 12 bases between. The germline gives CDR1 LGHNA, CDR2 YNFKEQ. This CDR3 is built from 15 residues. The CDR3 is CASSQELTAIYGYTF. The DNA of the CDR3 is TGTGCCAGCAGCCAAGAATTGACAGCGATCTATGGCTACACCTTC.

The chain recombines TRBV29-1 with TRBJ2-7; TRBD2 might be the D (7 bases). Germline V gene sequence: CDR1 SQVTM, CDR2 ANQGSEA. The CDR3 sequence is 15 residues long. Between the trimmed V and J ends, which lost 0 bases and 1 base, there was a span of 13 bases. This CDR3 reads CSVEDRGGGSYEQYF. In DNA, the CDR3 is TGCAGCGTTGAAGATCGGGGAGGGGGGTCCTACGAGCAGTACTTC.

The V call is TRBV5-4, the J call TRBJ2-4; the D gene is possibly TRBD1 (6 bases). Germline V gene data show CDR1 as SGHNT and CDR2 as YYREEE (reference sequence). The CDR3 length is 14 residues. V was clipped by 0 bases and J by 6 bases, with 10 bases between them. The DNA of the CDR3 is TGTGCCAGCAGCTTGGTGGGGGCGGCAAACATTCAGTACTTC. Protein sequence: CASSLVGAANIQYF.

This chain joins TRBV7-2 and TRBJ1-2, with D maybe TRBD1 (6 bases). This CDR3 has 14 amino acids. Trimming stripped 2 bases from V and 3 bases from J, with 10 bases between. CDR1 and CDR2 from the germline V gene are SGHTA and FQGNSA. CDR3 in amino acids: CASSLSGADYGYTF. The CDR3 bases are TGTGCCAGCAGCTTATCGGGGGCGGACTATGGCTACACCTTC.

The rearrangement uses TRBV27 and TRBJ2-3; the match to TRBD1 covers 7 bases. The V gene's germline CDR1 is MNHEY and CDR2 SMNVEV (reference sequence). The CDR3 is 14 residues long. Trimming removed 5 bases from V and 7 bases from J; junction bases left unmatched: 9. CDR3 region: CASSASRGPYTQYF. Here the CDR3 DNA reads TGTGCCAGCAGTGCAAGTAGGGGGCCCTATACGCAGTATTTT.

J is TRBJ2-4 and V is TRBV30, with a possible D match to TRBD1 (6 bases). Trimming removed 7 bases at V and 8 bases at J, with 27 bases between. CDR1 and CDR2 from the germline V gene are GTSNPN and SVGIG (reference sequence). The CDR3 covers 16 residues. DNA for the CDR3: TGTGCCTTCGAACCCAGGGGACCTAGCCAAAAGTACATTCAGTACTTC. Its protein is CAFEPRGPSQKYIQYF.

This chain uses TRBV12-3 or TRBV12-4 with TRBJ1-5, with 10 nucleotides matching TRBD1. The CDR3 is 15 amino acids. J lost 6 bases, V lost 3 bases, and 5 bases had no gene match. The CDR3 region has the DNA TGTGCCAGCAGTTTGGGGACAGGGGAGGGTCAGCCCCAGCATTTT. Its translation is CASSLGTGEGQPQHF.

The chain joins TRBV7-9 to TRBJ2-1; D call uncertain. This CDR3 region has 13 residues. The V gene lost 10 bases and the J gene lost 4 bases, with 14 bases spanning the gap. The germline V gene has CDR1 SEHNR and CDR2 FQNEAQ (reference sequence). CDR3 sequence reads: CAIYPHLYNEQFF. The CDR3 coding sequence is TGTGCCATCTATCCCCACCTTTACAATGAGCAGTTCTTC.

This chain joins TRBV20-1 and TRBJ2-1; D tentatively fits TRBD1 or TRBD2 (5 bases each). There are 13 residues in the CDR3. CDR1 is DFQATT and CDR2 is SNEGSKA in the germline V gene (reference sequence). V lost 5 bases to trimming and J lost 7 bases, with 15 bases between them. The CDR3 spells CSAWDQKGNEQFF. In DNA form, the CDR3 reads TGCAGTGCTTGGGACCAGAAGGGGAATGAGCAGTTCTTC.

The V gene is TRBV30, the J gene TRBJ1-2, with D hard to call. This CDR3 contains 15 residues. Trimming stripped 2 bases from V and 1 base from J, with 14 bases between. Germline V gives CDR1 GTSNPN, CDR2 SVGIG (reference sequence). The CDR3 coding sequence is TGTGCCTGGAGTCCTTCGGGCAGCATTAACTATGGCTACACCTTC. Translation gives CAWSPSGSINYGYTF.

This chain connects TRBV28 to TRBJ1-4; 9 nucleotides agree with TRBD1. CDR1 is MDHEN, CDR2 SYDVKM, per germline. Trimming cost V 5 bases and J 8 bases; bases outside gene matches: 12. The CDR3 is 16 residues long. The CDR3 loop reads CASSQSTGGFGEKLFF. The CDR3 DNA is TGTGCCAGCAGTCAATCTACAGGGGGCTTTGGAGAAAAACTGTTTTTT.

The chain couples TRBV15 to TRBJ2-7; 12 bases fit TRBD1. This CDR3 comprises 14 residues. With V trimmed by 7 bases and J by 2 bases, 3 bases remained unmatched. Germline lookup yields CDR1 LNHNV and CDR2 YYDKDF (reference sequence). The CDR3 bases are TGTGCCACCACTAGGGACAGGGGGCCCTACGAGCAGTACTTC. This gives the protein CATTRDRGPYEQYF.

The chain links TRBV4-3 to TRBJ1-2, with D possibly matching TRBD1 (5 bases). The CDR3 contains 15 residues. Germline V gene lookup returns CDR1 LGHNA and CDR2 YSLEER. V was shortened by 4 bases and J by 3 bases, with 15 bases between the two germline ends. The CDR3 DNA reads TGCGCCAGCAGCCCCCGTATCGGGGCGGACTATGGCTACACCTTC. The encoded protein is CASSPRIGADYGYTF.

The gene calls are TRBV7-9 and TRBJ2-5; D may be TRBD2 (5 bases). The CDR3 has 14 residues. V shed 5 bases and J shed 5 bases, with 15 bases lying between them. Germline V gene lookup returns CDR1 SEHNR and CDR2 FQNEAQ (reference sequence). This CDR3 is CASSPRALQETQYF. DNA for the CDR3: TGTGCCAGCAGCCCGAGGGCCCTCCAGGAGACCCAGTACTTC.

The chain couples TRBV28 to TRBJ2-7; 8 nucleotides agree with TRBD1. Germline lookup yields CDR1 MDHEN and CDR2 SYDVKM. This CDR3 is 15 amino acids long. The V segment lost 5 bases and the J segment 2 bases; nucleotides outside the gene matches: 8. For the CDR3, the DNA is TGTGCCAGCAGTGTACGGACAGGGATTCCCTACGAGCAGTACTTC. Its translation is CASSVRTGIPYEQYF.

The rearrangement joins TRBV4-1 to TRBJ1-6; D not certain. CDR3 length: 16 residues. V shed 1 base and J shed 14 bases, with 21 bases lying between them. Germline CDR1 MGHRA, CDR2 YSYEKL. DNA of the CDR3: TGCGCCAGCAGCCAAGGGGTAGGCGGCGCTTTTAGGGCCCTCCACTTT. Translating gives CASSQGVGGAFRALHF.

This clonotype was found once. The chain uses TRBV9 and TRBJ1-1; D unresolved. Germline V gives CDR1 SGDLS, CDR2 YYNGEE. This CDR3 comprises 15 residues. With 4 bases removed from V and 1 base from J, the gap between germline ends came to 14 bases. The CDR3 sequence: CASSPHSVSNTEAFF. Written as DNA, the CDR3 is TGTGCCAGCAGCCCCCACTCGGTTTCGAACACTGAAGCTTTCTTT.

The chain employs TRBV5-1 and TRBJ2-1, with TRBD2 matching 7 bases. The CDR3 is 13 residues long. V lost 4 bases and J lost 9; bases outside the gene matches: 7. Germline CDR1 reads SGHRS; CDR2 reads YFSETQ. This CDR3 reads CASSGRAGLEQFF. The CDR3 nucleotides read TGCGCCAGCAGCGGGCGAGCGGGACTTGAGCAGTTCTTC.

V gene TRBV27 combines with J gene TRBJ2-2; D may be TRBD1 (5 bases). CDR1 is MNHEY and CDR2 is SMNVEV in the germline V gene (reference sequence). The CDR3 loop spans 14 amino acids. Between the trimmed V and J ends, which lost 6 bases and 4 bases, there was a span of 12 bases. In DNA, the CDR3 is TGTGCCAGCAGGGTCACTCAGGGCACCGGGGAGCTGTTTTTT. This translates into CASRVTQGTGELFF.

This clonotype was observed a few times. In nucleotides, the CDR3 is TGCGCCAGCAGCCGTCAGAGCTCTGGGGCCAACGTCCTGACTTTC. Protein sequence: CASSRQSSGANVLTF. V is TRBV4-3 and J is TRBJ2-6, with D hard to call. The length of the CDR3 is 15 residues. V gave up 4 bases and J gave up 0 bases, with 7 bases separating them. Germline CDR1 and CDR2: LGHNA and YSLEER.

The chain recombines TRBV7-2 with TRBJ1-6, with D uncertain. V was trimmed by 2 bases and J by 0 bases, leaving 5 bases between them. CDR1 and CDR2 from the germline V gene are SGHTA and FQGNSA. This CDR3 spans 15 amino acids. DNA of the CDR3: TGTGCCAGCAGCTTACAGAGCTCCTATAATTCACCCCTCCACTTT. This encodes CASSLQSSYNSPLHF.

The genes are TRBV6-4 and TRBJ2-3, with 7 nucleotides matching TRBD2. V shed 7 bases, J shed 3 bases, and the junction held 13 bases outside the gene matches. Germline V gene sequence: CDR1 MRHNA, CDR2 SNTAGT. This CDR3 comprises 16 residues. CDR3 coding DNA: TGTGCCAGCACCATGACTGGCGGGGGAGGGACAGATACGCAGTATTTT. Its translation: CASTMTGGGGTDTQYF.

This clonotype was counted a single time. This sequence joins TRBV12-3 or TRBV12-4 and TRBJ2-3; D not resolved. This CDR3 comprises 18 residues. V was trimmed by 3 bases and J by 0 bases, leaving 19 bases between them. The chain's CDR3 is CASSFWAQGLGSTDTQYF. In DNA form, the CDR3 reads TGTGCCAGCAGTTTTTGGGCCCAAGGCCTGGGTAGCACAGATACGCAGTATTTT.